This T cell receptor beta chain was documented in a study of blood T cell repertoires in COVID-19. Overall study context: Material from acute and convalescent COVID-19 was sourced from the United States, Italy and Spain. PBMCs, B-cell-depleted T cells, or T cells were the source of the cDNA or gDNA that made up the material.

CDR1 and CDR2 (germline): MGHRA, YSYEKL. The ends were cut back, 1 base at V and 1 base at J, with 7 bases in the middle. CDR3 size: 14 residues. Authors' analysis steps: Estimates of nucleated cell counts were drawn from the amplification of reference gene primers. Here immunoSEQ multiplex PCR was the method, and the copy in TCRdb shows in-frame clones only, minus some. The V and J calls and clone size are taken from that table; D and trimming were inferred from the DNA. The sample lists about 99,000 clones; around four fifths were seen once. This clone has just a few counts. The genes are TRBV4-1 and TRBJ1-1, with D uncertain. The material sequenced was peripheral blood. The sequence came from a man aged 60-69 years with acute or convalescent COVID-19. CDR3 nucleotide sequence: TGCGCCAGCAGCCAAGCGGTATCGAACACTGAAGCTTTCTTT. It translates to CASSQAVSNTEAFF.